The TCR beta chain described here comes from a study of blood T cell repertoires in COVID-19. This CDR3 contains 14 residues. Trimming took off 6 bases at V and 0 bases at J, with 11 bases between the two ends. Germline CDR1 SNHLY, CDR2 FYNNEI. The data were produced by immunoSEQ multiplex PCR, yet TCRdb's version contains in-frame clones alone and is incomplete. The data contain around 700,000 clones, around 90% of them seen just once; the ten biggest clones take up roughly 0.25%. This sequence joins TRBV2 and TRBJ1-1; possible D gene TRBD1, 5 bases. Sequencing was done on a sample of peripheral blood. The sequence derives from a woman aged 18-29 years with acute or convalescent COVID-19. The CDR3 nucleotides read TGTGCCAGCAGGACAGAGAAATTGAACACTGAAGCTTTCTTT. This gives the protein CASRTEKLNTEAFF. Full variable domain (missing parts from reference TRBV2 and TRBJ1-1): EPEVTQTPSHQVTQMGQEVILRCVPISNHLYFYWYRQILGQKVEFLVSFYNNEISEKSEIFDDQFSVERPDGSNFTLKIRSTKLEDSAMYFCASRTEKLNTEAFFGQGTRLTVV.